Presented here are 13 T cell receptor beta chains from one specimen sequenced in a study of T cells in Graves' hyperthyroidism and ophthalmopathy (dated by TCRdb to the late 2010s). Libraries were built with multiplex PCR. The reads were generated on an Illumina HiSeq 2000. The TCR beta CDR3 regions were amplified from RNA transcripts. For the first round of RT-PCR on the TCR CDR3, the HTBI primer set was used together with the Qiagen OneStep RT-PCR kit. TCRdb passed the public sequencing reads through fastp at Q25 and MiXCR, retaining productive beta sequences. Every distinct CDR3 protein forms one entry, paired with its most common genes and DNA. This sample gives roughly 570,000 distinct CDR3 sequences in total; about 45% of them show up just once. The ten largest clonotypes hold around 7.7% of the sample. Sequenced: peripheral blood or thyroid tissue (not recorded which). Receptors originate from a woman under 30 with Graves' hyperthyroidism.

This clonotype was seen ten or more times. V usage is TRBV13 and J usage is TRBJ2-7; 7 nucleotides agree with TRBD1. The CDR3 consists of 13 residues. After removal of 5 bases from V and 2 bases from J, the junction contained 3 bases not matched to a gene. Germline V gene data show CDR1 as PRHDT and CDR2 as FYEKMQ (reference sequence). The CDR3 reads CASSIGTAYEQYF. The CDR3 nucleotides are TGTGCCAGCAGCATCGGGACAGCCTACGAGCAGTACTTC.

This clonotype occurred a few times. The CDR3 DNA sequence: TGTGCCAGCAGCACCCCCTTCCCGGGGGACACTCATCTTGGAAACACCATATATTTT. This translates into CASSTPFPGDTHLGNTIYF. The chain links TRBV11-2 to TRBJ1-3; tentative D call: TRBD1 (6 bases). V was pared by 5 bases and J by 3 bases, with 26 bases between. Germline CDR1 is SGHAT and CDR2 is FQNNGV. The CDR3 spans 19 residues.

The V and J genes are TRBV20-1 and TRBJ2-5; 8 nucleotides align to TRBD1. The CDR3 has 15 amino acids. Germline-derived CDR1 and CDR2 are DFQATT and SNEGSKA (reference sequence). V was pared by 5 bases and J by 5 bases, with 13 bases of the junction left unmatched. CDR3 DNA sequence: TGCAGTGCTCACGTGGACAGGGCGGACATGGAGACCCAGTACTTC. Protein sequence: CSAHVDRADMETQYF.

V gene TRBV7-3 combines with J gene TRBJ1-2; D remains unclear. Trimming pared 5 bases from V and 7 bases from J, leaving 20 bases between. The germline V gene has CDR1 SGHTA and CDR2 FQGTGA. The CDR3 loop spans 15 amino acids. CDR3 sequence reads: CASSPDTGELGGYTF. The CDR3 DNA follows: TGTGCCAGCAGCCCTGACACCGGGGAGCTGGGTGGCTACACCTTC.

Many counts were recorded for this clonotype. The chain joins TRBV2 to TRBJ1-1, with D hard to call. Germline assignment: CDR1 SNHLY and CDR2 FYNNEI. This CDR3 has 13 amino acids. Deletions cut 4 bases from V and 3 bases from J, with 9 bases between. CDR3 sequence reads: CASSADLYTEAFF. The CDR3 coding sequence is TGTGCCAGCAGTGCCGACTTGTACACTGAAGCTTTCTTT.

The rearrangement links TRBV20-1 to TRBJ2-6; D gene ambiguous. Looked up from germline, CDR1 is DFQATT and CDR2 is SNEGSKA (reference sequence). V was pared by 5 bases and J by 4 bases, with 9 bases between. The CDR3 runs 13 residues. The CDR3 reads CSAPTTGANVLTF. CDR3 in DNA: TGCAGTGCTCCTACGACAGGGGCCAACGTCCTGACTTTC.

The gene calls are TRBV7-3 and TRBJ2-7, with TRBD2 identical over 8 bases. The V and J ends lost 5 bases and 6 bases, in that order; junction bases with no gene match: 9. Germline V gives CDR1 SGHTA, CDR2 FQGTGA. This CDR3 comprises 14 residues. CDR3 residues: CASSVGTRIREQYF. The CDR3 DNA sequence: TGTGCCAGCAGCGTTGGGACTAGAATCCGCGAGCAGTACTTC.

At least ten counts were recorded for this clonotype. The gene calls are TRBV10-3 and TRBJ1-3, with TRBD1 as a possible D gene (5 bases). Per germline, CDR1 ENHRY and CDR2 SYGVKD. The CDR3 length is 12 residues. Trimming shortened V by 7 bases and J by 2 bases, and 6 bases separated the two germline ends. CDR3: CAIKGAGNTIYF. The CDR3 region has the DNA TGTGCCATCAAAGGGGCTGGAAACACCATATATTTT.

The CDR3 loop reads CSVLGAGEKLFF. CDR3 DNA sequence: TGCAGCGTCCTGGGGGCGGGTGAAAAACTGTTTTTT. The chain has TRBV29-1 and TRBJ1-4, with a possible D match to TRBD1 (6 bases). Trimming removed 6 bases at V and 7 bases at J, with 12 bases between. The CDR3 is made up of 12 amino acids. Germline loops: CDR1 SQVTM, CDR2 ANQGSEA.

The chain employs TRBV10-3 and TRBJ1-2; D perhaps matches TRBD1 (6 bases). Germline V CDR1 and CDR2: ENHRY, SYGVKD. V lost 2 bases and J lost 3, with 10 bases in between. This CDR3 region has 14 residues. The chain's CDR3 is CAISEGQQYYGYTF. In nucleotides, the CDR3 is TGTGCCATCAGTGAGGGACAGCAATACTATGGCTACACCTTC.

The chain joins TRBV29-1 to TRBJ1-2; D is possibly TRBD1 (5 bases). Between the trimmed V and J ends, which lost 8 bases and 8 bases, there was a span of 21 bases. The CDR3 loop spans 13 amino acids. The germline gives CDR1 SQVTM, CDR2 ANQGSEA. CDR3 loop: CSSEEVRALGYTF. CDR3 DNA: TGCAGCAGTGAAGAGGTCAGGGCCCTAGGCTACACCTTC.

In its sample, this clonotype was seen many times. The gene calls are TRBV29-1 and TRBJ1-5, with D possibly being TRBD1 (5 bases). This CDR3 comprises 13 residues. V gave up 4 bases and J gave up 3 bases, with 10 bases separating them. Germline V gene lookup returns CDR1 SQVTM and CDR2 ANQGSEA. DNA of the CDR3: TGCAGCGTTGGGCCCGGACACAATCAGCCCCAGCATTTT. Translation gives CSVGPGHNQPQHF.

V and J are TRBV24-1 and TRBJ2-1; 9 positions agree with TRBD1. The CDR3 sequence is 15 residues long. Germline V CDR1 and CDR2: KGHDR, SFDVKD. The ends lost 4 bases at V and 9 bases at J; junction bases unmatched: 9. DNA of the CDR3: TGTGCCACCAGTGAAGCAGGGACAGGGTCTGGTGAGCAGTTCTTC. This sequence encodes CATSEAGTGSGEQFF.